The TCR beta chain under discussion was sequenced for a study of T cell responses to AZD1222 COVID-19 vaccine. The study, taken as a whole, reports: No repertoire was sampled before or during the peak T cell response, only after it. Spike-specific TCR breadth and depth rose after two AZD1222 doses.

Measured with immunoSEQ multiplex PCR; TCRdb has only the in-frame clones, and not every one. The data show 150,000 or so clones, with about 90% seen just once and roughly 3.8% held by the top ten. Second doses that came at about 4 or about 12 weeks were put together. As for this clone: What it recognizes is unknown.

Looked up from germline, CDR1 is SQVTM and CDR2 is ANQGSEA. The CDR3 sequence is 12 residues long. The V end lost 2 bases, the J end lost 7 bases, and 11 bases lay between the germline ends. Sequenced material: peripheral blood, taken 28 days after the second AZD1222 dose. The TCR originated in an adult who received the AZD1222 COVID-19 vaccine. The rearrangement joins TRBV29-1 to TRBJ1-2, with D unresolved. Written as DNA, the CDR3 is TGCAGCGTTGAAAAGGTGGGGAGTGGCTACACCTTC. This gives the protein CSVEKVGSGYTF.